Sequencing of this T cell receptor (beta chain) was carried out in a study of technical replicates of blood from several donors. Germline lookup yields CDR1 LGHNA and CDR2 YNFKEQ. Trimming left V 4 bases short and J 6 bases short, with 18 bases between. This CDR3 contains 15 residues. The data were produced by immunoSEQ multiplex PCR, yet TCRdb's version contains in-frame clones alone and is incomplete. Among around 76,000 clones, under 99% were seen once, and the ten largest hold roughly 0.2%. The TCR originated in a human donor in good health. The gene calls are TRBV4-2 and TRBJ1-2; weak D call: TRBD1 (6 bases). The sample taken for sequencing was T cells isolated from PBMCs. CDR3 DNA: TGTGCCAGCAGCCCCTTCACCCGGGACACTCATGGCTACACCTTC. It yields the protein CASSPFTRDTHGYTF.